This T cell receptor (beta chain) came from a study of early T cells in non-severe SARS-CoV-2 infection. General study results and limits: Using VDJdb, the matching emphasized anti-spike CD8 responses while missing private and CD4 specificities.

This clonotype was picked up many times. Its cognate antigen is unknown. The library protocol tagged individual cDNA molecules with unique molecular identifiers. TCRdb reprocessed the 5' RACE reads via MiXCR and lists one record per CDR3 protein. The sample has fewer than 40,000 distinct CDR3 sequences, 5.4% seen once. The sequencing sample was made of whole blood. This receptor was identified in an adult who was a healthcare worker with PCR-confirmed SARS-CoV-2 infection or an uninfected control (not recorded which).

For the CDR3, the DNA is TGTGCCAGCAGTGAAAACGCGGGGAGTCAGCCCCAGCATTTT. Its translation is CASSENAGSQPQHF. The V call is TRBV2, the J call TRBJ1-5, with no clear D. The CDR3 runs to 14 residues. Trimming stripped 2 bases from V and 6 bases from J, with 11 bases between. Per the germline V gene, CDR1 is SNHLY and CDR2 is FYNNEI.